This T cell receptor beta chain was obtained from a study of blood T cell repertoires in COVID-19. Overall study context: Specimens from acute and convalescent COVID-19 originated in the United States, Italy and Spain. From T cells, B-cell-depleted T cells, or PBMCs came the material, which was cDNA or gDNA.

With 0 bases removed from V and 6 bases from J, the gap between germline ends came to 14 bases. Germline CDR1 and CDR2: MGHRA and YSYEKL. The CDR3 is 16 residues long. In the study's own analysis: Amplifying reference gene primers gave estimates of nucleated cell counts. Assay: immunoSEQ multiplex PCR; the TCRdb copy retains only in-frame clones and omits some. The V and J calls and clone size were taken over from that table, and D and trimming were inferred from the DNA. This sample has approximately 150,000 clones; around 81% occur once, and the top ten carry roughly 1.5%. Specimen: peripheral blood. This clonotype originated in a human donor in a cohort sampled during active COVID-19. The V gene is TRBV4-1, the J gene TRBJ2-2, with a possible D match to TRBD1 (5 bases). CDR3 amino acids: CASSQDTALGPGELFF. The CDR3 DNA reads TGCGCCAGCAGCCAAGATACCGCCCTGGGGCCCGGGGAGCTGTTTTTT.